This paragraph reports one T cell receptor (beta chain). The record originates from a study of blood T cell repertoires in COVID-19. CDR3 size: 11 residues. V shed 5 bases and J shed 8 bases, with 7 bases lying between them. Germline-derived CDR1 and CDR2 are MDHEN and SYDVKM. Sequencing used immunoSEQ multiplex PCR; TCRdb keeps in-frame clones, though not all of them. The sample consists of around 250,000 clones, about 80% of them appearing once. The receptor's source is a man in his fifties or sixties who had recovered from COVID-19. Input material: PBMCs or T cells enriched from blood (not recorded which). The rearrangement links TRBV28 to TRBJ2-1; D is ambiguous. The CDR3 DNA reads TGTGCCAGCAGTCCCCTAGATGAGCAGTTCTTC. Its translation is CASSPLDEQFF.